Sequencing of this TCR beta chain was carried out in a study of blood T cell repertoires in COVID-19. Whole-study context: Italy, Spain and the United States were the sources of the convalescent and acute COVID-19 samples.

Patients at the Seattle site were enrolled during active infection and followed longitudinally. This CDR3 is 14 amino acids long. With 5 bases removed from V and 4 bases from J, the gap between germline ends came to 12 bases. Germline V gene data show CDR1 as MNHEY and CDR2 as SVGEGT. As originally analysed: The authors estimated nucleated cell counts from reference gene primer amplification. The method was immunoSEQ multiplex PCR; TCRdb's version includes in-frame clones alone and lacks a portion of them. V and J calls plus clone size are reproduced from that table; the DNA served to infer D and trimming. The table has 55,000 to 70,000 clones, roughly 87% seen once; the top ten hold roughly 3.6%.

The chain couples TRBV6-2 or TRBV6-3 to TRBJ2-1; D is undetermined. The TCR sequence derives from a woman in her forties or fifties with COVID-19, enrolled during active disease. Sequencing was done on a sample of peripheral blood. CDR3 DNA: TGTGCCAGCAGTCCCCACTCATTATACAATGAGCAGTTCTTC. Encoded protein: CASSPHSLYNEQFF.